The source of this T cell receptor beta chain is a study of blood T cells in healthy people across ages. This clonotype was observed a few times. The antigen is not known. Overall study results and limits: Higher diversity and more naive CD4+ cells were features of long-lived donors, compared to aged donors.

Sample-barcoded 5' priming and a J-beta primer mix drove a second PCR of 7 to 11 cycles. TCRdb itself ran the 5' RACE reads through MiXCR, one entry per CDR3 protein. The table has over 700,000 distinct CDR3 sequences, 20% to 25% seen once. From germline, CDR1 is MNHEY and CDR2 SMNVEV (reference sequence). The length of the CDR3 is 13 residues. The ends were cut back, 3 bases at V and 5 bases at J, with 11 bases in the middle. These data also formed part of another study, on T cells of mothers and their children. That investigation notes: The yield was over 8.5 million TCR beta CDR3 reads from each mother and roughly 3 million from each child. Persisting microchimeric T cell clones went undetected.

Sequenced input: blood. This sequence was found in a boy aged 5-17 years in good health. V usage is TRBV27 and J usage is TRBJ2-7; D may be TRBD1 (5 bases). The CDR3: CASSFTQGNEQYF. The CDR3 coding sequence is TGTGCCAGCAGTTTTACGCAGGGTAACGAGCAGTACTTC.